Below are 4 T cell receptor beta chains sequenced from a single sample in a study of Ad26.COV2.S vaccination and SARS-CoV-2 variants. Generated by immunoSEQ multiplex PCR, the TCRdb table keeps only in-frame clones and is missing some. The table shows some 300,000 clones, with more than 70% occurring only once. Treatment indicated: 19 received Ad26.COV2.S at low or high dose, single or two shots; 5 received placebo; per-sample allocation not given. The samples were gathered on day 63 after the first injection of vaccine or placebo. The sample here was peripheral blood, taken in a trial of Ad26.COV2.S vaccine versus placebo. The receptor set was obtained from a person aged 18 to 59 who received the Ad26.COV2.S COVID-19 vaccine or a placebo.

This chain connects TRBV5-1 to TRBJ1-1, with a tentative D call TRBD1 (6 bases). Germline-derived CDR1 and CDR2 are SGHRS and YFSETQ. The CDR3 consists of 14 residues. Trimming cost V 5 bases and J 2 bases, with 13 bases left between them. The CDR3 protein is CASSNTGSNTEAFF. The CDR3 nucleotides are TGCGCCAGCAGTAATACAGGGTCTAACACTGAAGCTTTCTTT.

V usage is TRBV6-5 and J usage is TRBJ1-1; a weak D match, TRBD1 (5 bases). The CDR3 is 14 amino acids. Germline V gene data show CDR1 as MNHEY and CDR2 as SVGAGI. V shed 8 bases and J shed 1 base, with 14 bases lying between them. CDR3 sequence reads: CASALAGRNTEAFF. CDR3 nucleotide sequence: TGTGCCAGCGCCCTCGCAGGGAGGAACACTGAAGCTTTCTTT.

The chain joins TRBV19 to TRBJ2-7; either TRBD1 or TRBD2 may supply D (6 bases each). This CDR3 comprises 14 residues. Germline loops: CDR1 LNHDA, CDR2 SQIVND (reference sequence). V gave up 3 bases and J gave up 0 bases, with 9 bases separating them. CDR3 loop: CASSIGGHSYEQYF. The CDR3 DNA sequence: TGTGCCAGTAGTATCGGGGGCCACTCCTACGAGCAGTACTTC. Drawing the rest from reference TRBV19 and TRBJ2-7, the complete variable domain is DGGITQSPKYLFRKEGQNVTLSCEQNLNHDAMYWYRQDPGQGLRLIYYSQIVNDFQKGDIAEGYSVSREKKESFPLTVTSAQKNPTAFYLCASSIGGHSYEQYFGPGTRLTVT.

The CDR3 sequence: CASSGVGTTNEKLFF. The DNA of the CDR3 is TGTGCCAGCAGTGGGGTTGGAACAACTAATGAAAAACTGTTTTTT. V is TRBV2 and J is TRBJ1-4; D is ambiguous. The CDR3 consists of 15 residues. Germline values: CDR1 SNHLY, CDR2 FYNNEI. V lost 4 bases to trimming and J lost 0 bases, with 9 bases between them.